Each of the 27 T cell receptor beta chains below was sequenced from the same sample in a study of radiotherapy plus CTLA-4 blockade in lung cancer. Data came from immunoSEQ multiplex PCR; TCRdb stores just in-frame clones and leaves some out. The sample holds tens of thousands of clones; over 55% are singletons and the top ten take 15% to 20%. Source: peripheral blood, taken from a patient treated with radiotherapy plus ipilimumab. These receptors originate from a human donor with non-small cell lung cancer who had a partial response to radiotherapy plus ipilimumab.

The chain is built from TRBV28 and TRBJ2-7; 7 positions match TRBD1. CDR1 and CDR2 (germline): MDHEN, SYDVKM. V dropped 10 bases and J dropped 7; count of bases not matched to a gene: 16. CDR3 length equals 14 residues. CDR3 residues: CATHPGQLLGEQYF. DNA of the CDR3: TGTGCCACCCACCCGGGACAGTTATTGGGAGAGCAGTACTTC.

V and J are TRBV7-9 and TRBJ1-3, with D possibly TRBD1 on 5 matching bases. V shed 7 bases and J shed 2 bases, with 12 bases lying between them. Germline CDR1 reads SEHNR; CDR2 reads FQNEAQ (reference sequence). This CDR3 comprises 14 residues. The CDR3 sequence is CASTPTVTGNTIYF. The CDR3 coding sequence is TGTGCCAGCACCCCGACAGTTACTGGAAACACCATATATTTT.

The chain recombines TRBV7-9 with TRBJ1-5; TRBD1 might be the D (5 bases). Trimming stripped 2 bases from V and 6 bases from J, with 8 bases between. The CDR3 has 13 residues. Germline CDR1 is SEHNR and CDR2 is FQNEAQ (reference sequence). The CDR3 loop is CASSLTGVQPQHF. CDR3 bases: TGTGCCAGCAGCTTAACGGGGGTTCAGCCCCAGCATTTT.

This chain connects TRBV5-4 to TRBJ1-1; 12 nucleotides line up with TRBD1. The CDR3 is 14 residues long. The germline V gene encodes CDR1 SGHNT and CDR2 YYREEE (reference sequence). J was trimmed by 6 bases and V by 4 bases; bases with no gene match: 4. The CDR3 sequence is CASSGTGGGSEAFF. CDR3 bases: TGTGCCAGCAGCGGGACAGGGGGCGGGTCTGAAGCTTTCTTT.

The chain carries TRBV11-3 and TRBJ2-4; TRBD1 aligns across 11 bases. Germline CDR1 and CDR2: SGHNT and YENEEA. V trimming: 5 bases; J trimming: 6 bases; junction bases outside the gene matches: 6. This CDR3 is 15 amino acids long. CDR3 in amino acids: CASSPGQGGGNIQYF. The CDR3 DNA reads TGTGCCAGCAGCCCGGGACAGGGGGGCGGAAACATTCAGTACTTC.

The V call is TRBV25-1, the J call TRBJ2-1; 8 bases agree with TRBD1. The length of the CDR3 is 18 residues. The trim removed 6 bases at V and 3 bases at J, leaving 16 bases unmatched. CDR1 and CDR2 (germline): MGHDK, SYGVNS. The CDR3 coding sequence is TGTGCCAGCAGGGATACGAAGGGGCGGGACAGGCACTACAATGAGCAGTTCTTC. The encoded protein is CASRDTKGRDRHYNEQFF.

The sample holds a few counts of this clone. The CDR3 sequence is CASRRDAGYEQYF. In DNA, the CDR3 is TGTGCCAGCAGGCGGGACGCGGGATACGAGCAGTACTTC. The rearrangement links TRBV6-1 to TRBJ2-7; D possibly corresponds to TRBD2 (6 bases). Germline V gene sequence: CDR1 MNHNS, CDR2 SASEGT. V dropped 6 bases and J dropped 4 bases, with 13 bases sitting between them. The length of the CDR3 is 13 residues.

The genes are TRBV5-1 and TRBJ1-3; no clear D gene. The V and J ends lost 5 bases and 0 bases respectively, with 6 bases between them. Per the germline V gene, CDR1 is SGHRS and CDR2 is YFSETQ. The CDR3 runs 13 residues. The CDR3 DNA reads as TGCGCCAGCAGGGAGACCTCTGGAAACACCATATATTTT. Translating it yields CASRETSGNTIYF.

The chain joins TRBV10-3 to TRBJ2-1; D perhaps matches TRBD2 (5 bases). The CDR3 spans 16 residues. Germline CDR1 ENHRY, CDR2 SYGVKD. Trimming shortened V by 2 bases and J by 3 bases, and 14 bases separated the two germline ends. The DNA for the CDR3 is TGTGCCATCAGTGAGAACCGGGGAGAAGGCTACAATGAGCAGTTCTTC. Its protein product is CAISENRGEGYNEQFF.

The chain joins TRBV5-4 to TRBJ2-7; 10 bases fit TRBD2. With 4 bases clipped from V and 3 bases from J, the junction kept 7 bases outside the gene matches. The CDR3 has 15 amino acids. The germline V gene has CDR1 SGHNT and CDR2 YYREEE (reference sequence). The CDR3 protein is CASSAPGTSVYEQYF. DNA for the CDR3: TGTGCCAGCAGCGCGCCCGGGACTAGCGTCTACGAGCAGTACTTC.

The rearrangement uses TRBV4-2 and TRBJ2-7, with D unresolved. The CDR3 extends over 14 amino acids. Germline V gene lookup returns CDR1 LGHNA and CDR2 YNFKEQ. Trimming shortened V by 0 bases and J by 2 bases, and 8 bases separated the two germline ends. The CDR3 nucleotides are TGTGCCAGCAGCCAAGAAGCCCTCACCTACGAGCAGTACTTC. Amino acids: CASSQEALTYEQYF.

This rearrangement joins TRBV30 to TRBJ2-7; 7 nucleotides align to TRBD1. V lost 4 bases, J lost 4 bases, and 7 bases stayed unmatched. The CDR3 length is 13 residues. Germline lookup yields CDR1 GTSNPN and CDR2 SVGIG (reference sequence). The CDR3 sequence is CAWTTGTEYEQYF. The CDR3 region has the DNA TGTGCCTGGACGACCGGGACAGAGTACGAGCAGTACTTC.

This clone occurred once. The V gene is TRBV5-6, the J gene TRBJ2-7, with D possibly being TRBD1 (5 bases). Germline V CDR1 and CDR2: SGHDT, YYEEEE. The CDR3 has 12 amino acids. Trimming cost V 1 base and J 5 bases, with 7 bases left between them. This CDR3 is CASSLRGHEQYF. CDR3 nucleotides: TGTGCCAGCAGCTTGAGGGGCCACGAGCAGTACTTC.

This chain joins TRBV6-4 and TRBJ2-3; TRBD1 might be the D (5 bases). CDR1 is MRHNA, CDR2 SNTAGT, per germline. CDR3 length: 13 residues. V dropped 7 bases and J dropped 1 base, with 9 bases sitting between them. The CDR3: CASKGDGTDTQYF. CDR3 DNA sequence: TGTGCCAGCAAAGGGGATGGCACAGATACGCAGTATTTT.

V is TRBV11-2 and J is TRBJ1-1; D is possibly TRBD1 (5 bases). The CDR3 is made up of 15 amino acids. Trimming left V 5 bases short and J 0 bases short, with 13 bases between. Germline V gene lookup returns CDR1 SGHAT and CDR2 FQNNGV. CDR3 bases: TGTGCCAGCAGCCTAATAGACAGACTGAACACTGAAGCTTTCTTT. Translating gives CASSLIDRLNTEAFF.

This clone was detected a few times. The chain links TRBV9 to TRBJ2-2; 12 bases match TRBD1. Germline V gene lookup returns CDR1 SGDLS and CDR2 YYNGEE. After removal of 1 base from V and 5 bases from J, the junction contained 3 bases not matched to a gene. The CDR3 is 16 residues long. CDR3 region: CASSVRDRGRTGELFF. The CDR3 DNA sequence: TGTGCCAGCAGCGTAAGGGACAGGGGGCGTACCGGGGAGCTGTTTTTT.

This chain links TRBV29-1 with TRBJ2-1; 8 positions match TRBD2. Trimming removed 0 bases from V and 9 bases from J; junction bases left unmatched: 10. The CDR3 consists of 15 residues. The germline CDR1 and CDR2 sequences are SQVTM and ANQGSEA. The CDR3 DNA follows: TGCAGCGTTGAAGACACGGGAGGGCCGAGGAGTGAGCAGTTCTTC. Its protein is CSVEDTGGPRSEQFF.

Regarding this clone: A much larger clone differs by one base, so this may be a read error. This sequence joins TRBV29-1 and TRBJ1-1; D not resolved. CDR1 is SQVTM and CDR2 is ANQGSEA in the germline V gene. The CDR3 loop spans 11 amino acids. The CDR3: CNAWEGTEAFF. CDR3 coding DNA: TGCAATGCCTGGGAGGGCACTGAAGCTTTCTTT.

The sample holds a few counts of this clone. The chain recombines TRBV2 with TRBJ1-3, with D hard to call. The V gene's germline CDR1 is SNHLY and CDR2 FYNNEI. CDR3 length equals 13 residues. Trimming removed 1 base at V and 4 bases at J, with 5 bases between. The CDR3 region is CASSEGAGNTIYF. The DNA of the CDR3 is TGTGCCAGCAGTGAAGGGGCGGGAAACACCATATATTTT. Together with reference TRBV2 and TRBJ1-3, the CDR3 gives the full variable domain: EPEVTQTPSHQVTQMGQEVILRCVPISNHLYFYWYRQILGQKVEFLVSFYNNEISEKSEIFDDQFSVERPDGSNFTLKIRSTKLEDSAMYFCASSEGAGNTIYFGEGSWLTVV.

CDR3 DNA sequence: TGTGCCAGCAGCGTAGCGCGGGGTGCAGATACGCAGTATTTT. Translated, it gives CASSVARGADTQYF. The V call is TRBV9, the J call TRBJ2-3; D may be TRBD2 (6 bases). V was shortened by 0 bases and J by 4 bases, with 9 bases between the two germline ends. The germline CDR1 and CDR2 sequences are SGDLS and YYNGEE. The CDR3 loop spans 14 amino acids.

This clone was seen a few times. The CDR3 loop is CASSQGLWGLRNTIYF. In DNA, the CDR3 is TGTGCCAGCAGCCAAGGACTTTGGGGGCTTCGAAACACCATATATTTT. This chain connects TRBV14 to TRBJ1-3, with D possibly TRBD1 on 6 matching bases. Germline V CDR1 and CDR2: SGHDN, FVKESK. This CDR3 spans 16 amino acids. V lost 1 base and J 5 bases, leaving 15 bases between the germline ends.

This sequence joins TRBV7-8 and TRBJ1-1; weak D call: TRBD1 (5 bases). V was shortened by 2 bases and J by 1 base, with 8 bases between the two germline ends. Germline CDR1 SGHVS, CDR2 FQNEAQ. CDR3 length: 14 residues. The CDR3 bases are TGTGCCAGCAGCTTACAGGGAGGGAACACTGAAGCTTTCTTT. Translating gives CASSLQGGNTEAFF. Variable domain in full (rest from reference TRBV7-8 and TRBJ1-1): GAGVSQSPRYKVAKRGQDVALRCDPISGHVSLFWYQQALGQGPEFLTYFQNEAQLDKSGLPSDRFFAERPEGSVSTLKIQRTQQEDSAVYLCASSLQGGNTEAFFGQGTRLTVV.

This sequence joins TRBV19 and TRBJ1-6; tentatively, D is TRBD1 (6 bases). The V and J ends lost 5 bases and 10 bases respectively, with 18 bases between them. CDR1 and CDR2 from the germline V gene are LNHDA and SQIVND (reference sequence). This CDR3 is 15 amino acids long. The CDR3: CASSSLGTRGSPLHF. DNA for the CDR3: TGTGCCAGTAGTTCGCTTGGGACAAGAGGATCACCCCTCCACTTT.

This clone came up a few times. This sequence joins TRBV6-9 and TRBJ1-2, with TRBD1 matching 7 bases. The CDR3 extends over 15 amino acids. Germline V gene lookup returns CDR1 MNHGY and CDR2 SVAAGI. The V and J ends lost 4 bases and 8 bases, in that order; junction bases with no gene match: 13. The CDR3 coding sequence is TGTGCCAGCAGTTTCTCGACAGGGATCCCCCGGGGCTACACCTTC. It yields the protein CASSFSTGIPRGYTF.

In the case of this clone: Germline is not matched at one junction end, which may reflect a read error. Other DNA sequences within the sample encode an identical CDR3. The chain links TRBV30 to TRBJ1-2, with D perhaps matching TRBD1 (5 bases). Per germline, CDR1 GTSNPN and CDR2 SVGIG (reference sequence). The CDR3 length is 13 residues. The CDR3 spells CAWSSGAGDGYTF. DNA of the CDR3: TGCGCCTGGTCGTCTGGGGCTGGCGATGGCTACACCTTC.

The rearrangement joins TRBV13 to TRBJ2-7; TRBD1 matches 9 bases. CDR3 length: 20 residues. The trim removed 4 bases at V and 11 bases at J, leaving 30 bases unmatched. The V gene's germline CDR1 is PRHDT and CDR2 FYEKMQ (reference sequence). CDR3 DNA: TGTGCCAGCAGCTCGACGGCCGGGACAGGGCACTCTCGGATACCGGCGGCGGAGTACTTC. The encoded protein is CASSSTAGTGHSRIPAAEYF.

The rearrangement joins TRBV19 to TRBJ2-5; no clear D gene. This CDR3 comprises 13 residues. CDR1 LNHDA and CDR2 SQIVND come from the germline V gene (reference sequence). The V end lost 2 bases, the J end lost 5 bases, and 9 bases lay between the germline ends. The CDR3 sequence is CASSIYGGETQYF. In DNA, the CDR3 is TGTGCCAGTAGTATATATGGCGGTGAGACCCAGTACTTC.